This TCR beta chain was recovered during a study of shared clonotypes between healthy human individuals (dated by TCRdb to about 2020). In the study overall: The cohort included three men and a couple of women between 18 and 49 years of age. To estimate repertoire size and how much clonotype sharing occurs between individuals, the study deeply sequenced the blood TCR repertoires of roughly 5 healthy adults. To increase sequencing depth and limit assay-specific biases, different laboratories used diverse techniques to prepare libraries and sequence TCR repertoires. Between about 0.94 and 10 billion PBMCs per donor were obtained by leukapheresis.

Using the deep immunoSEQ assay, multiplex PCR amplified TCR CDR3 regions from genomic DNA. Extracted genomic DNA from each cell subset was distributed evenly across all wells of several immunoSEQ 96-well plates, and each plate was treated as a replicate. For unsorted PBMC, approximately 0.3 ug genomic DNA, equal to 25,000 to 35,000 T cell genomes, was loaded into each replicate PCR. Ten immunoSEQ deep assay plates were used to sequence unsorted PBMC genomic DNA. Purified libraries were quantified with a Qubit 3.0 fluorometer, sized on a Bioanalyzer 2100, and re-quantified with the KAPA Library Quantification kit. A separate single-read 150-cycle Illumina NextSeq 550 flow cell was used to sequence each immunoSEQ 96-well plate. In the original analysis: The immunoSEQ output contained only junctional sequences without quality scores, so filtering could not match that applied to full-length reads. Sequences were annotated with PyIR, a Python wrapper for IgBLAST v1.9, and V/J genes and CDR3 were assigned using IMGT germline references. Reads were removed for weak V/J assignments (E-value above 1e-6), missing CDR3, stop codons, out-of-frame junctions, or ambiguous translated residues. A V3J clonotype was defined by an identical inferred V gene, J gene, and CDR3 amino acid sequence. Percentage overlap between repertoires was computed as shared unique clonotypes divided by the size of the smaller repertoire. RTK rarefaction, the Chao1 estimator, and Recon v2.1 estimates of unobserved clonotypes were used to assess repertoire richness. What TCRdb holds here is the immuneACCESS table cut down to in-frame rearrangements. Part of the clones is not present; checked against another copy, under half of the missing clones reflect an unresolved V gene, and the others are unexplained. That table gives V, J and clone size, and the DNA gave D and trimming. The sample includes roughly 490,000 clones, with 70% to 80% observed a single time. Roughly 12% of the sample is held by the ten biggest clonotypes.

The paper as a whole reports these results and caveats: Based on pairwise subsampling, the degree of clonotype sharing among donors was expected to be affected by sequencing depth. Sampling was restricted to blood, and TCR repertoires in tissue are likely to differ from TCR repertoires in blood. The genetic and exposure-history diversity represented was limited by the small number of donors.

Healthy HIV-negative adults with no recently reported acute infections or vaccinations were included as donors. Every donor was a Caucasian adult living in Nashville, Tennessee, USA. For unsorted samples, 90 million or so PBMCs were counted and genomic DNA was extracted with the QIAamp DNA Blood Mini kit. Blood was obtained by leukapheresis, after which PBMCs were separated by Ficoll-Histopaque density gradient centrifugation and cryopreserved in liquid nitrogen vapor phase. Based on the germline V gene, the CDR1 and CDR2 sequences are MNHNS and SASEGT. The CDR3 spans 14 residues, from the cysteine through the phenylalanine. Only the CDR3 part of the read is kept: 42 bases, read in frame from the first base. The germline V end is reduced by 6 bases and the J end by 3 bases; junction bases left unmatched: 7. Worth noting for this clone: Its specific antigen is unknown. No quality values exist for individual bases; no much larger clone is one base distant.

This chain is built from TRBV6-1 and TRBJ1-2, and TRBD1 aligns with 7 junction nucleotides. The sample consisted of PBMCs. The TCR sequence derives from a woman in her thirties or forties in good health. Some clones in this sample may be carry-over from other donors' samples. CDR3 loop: CASRDRIGDYGYTF. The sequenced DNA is TGTGCCAGCAGGGACAGGATAGGGGACTATGGCTACACCTTC.